The 13 T cell receptor beta chains presented below share a single source sample, sequenced in a study of identical twins. TCRdb reanalysed the 5' RACE reads using MiXCR and keeps one entry per CDR3 protein. In the table there are some 1,600,000 distinct CDR3 sequences, around a third of which are singletons. The source material was cord blood. The receptors derive from a newborn girl in good health.

This clonotype was seen more than once but under ten times. V gene TRBV3-1 combines with J gene TRBJ2-3, with 7 positions matching TRBD1. This CDR3 comprises 16 residues. The junction had 10 bases not matched to a gene; V was cut back by 1 base and J by 6 bases. Germline-derived CDR1 and CDR2 are LGHDT and YNNKEL (reference sequence). The CDR3 loop is CASSQASGTVLDTQYF. CDR3 nucleotide sequence: TGTGCCAGCAGCCAAGCCTCCGGGACAGTCCTGGATACGCAGTATTTT.

The genes are TRBV5-1 and TRBJ2-1; TRBD2 is a possible D gene (5 bases). Germline CDR1 and CDR2: SGHRS and YFSETQ. Trimming left V 4 bases short and J 7 bases short, with 15 bases between. The CDR3 contains 14 residues. The DNA of the CDR3 is TGCGCCAGCAGCCCCCCTCAGCGAGGGAATGAGCAGTTCTTC. As protein: CASSPPQRGNEQFF. Filled out from reference TRBV5-1 and TRBJ2-1, the complete variable domain reads KAGVTQTPRYLIKTRGQQVTLSCSPISGHRSVSWYQQTPGQGLQFLFEYFSETQRNKGNFPGRFSGRQFSNSRSEMNVSTLELGDSALYLCASSPPQRGNEQFFGPGTRLTVL.

This clonotype was picked up a small number of times. The chain recombines TRBV15 with TRBJ2-1; 11 bases map to TRBD2. The trim removed 0 bases at V and 7 bases at J, leaving 2 bases unmatched. The germline CDR1 and CDR2 sequences are LNHNV and YYDKDF (reference sequence). The CDR3 length is 15 residues. The CDR3 loop is CATSRELAGENEQFF. CDR3 coding DNA: TGTGCCACCAGCAGAGAACTAGCGGGAGAGAATGAGCAGTTCTTC.

As to this clonotype: Relative to the germline gene, one junction end is altered; a read error may explain this. The J gene is TRBJ2-7, the V gene TRBV20-1; perhaps D is TRBD1 or TRBD2 (5 bases each). CDR1 and CDR2 from the germline V gene are DFQATT and SNEGSKA (reference sequence). This CDR3 region has 13 residues. CDR3 coding DNA: TGCAGTGTTAGAGTGGGGACGGCCTACGAGCAGTACTTC. Protein product: CSVRVGTAYEQYF.

For the CDR3, the DNA is TGTGCCAGCAGCCTACAGGGTGTCAGCTCCTACGAGCAGTACTTC. Translated: CASSLQGVSSYEQYF. The rearrangement uses TRBV4-2 and TRBJ2-7, with TRBD1 as a possible D gene (6 bases). V was shortened by 4 bases and J by 0 bases, with 13 bases between the two germline ends. This CDR3 has 15 residues. The V gene's germline CDR1 is LGHNA and CDR2 YNFKEQ.

Ten or more counts support this clonotype. The gene calls are TRBV4-2 and TRBJ2-1; D not certain. This CDR3 region has 11 residues. Trimming left V 1 base short and J 8 bases short, with 3 bases between. The V gene's germline CDR1 is LGHNA and CDR2 YNFKEQ. The CDR3 spells CASSQADEQFF. For the CDR3, the DNA is TGTGCCAGCAGCCAAGCGGATGAGCAGTTCTTC.

The genes are TRBV5-1 and TRBJ1-5; TRBD1 agrees at 7 bases. V was pared by 4 bases and J by 3 bases, with 7 bases of the junction left unmatched. The CDR3 totals 15 residues. The germline V gene has CDR1 SGHRS and CDR2 YFSETQ. CDR3 nucleotide sequence: TGCGCCAGCAGCCCCGGACAGGACCACAATCAGCCCCAGCATTTT. It yields the protein CASSPGQDHNQPQHF.

This clonotype was seen only a few times. The gene calls are TRBV27 and TRBJ2-1; D is perhaps TRBD1 (6 bases). Germline CDR1 is MNHEY and CDR2 is SMNVEV (reference sequence). Trimming stripped 3 bases from V and 6 bases from J, with 12 bases between. This CDR3 region has 14 residues. This chain's CDR3 is CASSFPTGINEQFF. The DNA for the CDR3 is TGTGCCAGCAGTTTCCCCACAGGGATCAATGAGCAGTTCTTC.

On this clonotype itself: Relative to the germline gene, one junction end is altered; a read error may explain this. The chain employs TRBV28 and TRBJ1-2, with 7 bases that match TRBD1. The CDR3 is 13 residues long. Germline CDR1 MDHEN, CDR2 SYDVKM. CDR3 sequence: CAGSFDRVNGYTF. CDR3 DNA: TGTGCCGGCAGTTTTGACAGGGTCAATGGCTACACCTTC.

The rearrangement links TRBV19 to TRBJ2-3, with TRBD2 identical over 11 bases. The length of the CDR3 is 16 residues. Trimming took 6 bases from V and 4 from J; bases not matched to a gene: 9. Germline assignment: CDR1 LNHDA and CDR2 SQIVND (reference sequence). CDR3 in amino acids: CASRDLTSGGADTQYF. The CDR3 bases are TGTGCCAGTAGGGATCTCACTAGCGGGGGAGCAGATACGCAGTATTTT.

This clonotype has a single count. This rearrangement joins TRBV20-1 to TRBJ2-1; D remains unclear. The DNA matches TRBJ2-7 better at its end, which makes the J call doubtful. This CDR3 is built from 12 residues. Germline values: CDR1 DFQATT, CDR2 SNEGSKA (reference sequence). CDR3 sequence: CSARDYPNEQYF. CDR3 nucleotides: TGCAGTGCTAGAGACTACCCCAATGAGCAGTACTTC.

In this sample, this clonotype turned up once. The chain recombines TRBV20-1 with TRBJ2-2, with D perhaps TRBD1 (6 bases). V was clipped by 2 bases and J by 3 bases, with 13 bases between them. This CDR3 is built from 15 residues. Per the germline V gene, CDR1 is DFQATT and CDR2 is SNEGSKA (reference sequence). The CDR3 DNA follows: TGCAGTGCTAGACCCCTGGACAGATACACCGGGGAGCTGTTTTTT. It yields the protein CSARPLDRYTGELFF.

This clonotype was counted at least ten times. The chain joins TRBV29-1 to TRBJ1-1; 8 bases are shared with TRBD1. Germline V gene sequence: CDR1 SQVTM, CDR2 ANQGSEA. The V and J ends lost 6 bases and 3 bases, in that order; junction bases with no gene match: 0. The CDR3 covers 11 residues. CDR3 coding DNA: TGCAGCGTGGGACAGGACACTGAAGCTTTCTTT. It translates to CSVGQDTEAFF.